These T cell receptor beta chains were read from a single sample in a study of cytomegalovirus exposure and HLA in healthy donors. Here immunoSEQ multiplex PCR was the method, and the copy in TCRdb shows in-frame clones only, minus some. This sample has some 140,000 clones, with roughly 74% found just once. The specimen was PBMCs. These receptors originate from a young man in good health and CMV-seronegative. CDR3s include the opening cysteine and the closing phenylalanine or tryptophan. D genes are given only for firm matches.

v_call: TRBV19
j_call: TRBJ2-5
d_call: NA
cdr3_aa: CASSEQGPQETQYF

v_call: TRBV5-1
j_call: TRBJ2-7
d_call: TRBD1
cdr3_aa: CASSLDTGQTYEQYF

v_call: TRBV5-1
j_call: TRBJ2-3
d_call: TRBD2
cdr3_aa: CASSLPEAGVADTQYF

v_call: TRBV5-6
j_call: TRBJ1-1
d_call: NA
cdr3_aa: CASSFLPAGNTEAFF

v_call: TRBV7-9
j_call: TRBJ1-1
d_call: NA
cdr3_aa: CASSAESEGIPGAFF

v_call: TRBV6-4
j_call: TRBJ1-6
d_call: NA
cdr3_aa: CASSEGANSPLHF

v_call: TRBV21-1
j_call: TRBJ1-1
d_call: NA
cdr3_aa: CASSKEGTGFELGEAFF

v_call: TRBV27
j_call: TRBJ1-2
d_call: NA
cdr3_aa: CAVGAGNYGYTF

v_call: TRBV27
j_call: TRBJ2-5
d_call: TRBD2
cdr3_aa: CASSGGWSETQYF

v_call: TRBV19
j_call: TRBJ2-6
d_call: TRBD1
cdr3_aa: CASSSGQGAAGANVLTF

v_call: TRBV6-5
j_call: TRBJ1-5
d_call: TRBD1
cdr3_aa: CASSYGQGRDQPQHF

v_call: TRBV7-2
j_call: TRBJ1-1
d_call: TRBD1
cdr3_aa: CASSSLSTGALAFF

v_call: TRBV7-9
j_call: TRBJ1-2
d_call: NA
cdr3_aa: CASTLRGWRDGYTF

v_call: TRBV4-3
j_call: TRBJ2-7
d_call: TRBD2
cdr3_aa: CASSQGLAGGPYEQYF

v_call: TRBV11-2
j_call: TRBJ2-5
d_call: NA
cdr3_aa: CASSFDRETQYF

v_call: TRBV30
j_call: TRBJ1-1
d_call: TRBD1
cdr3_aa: CAWSPDRGTEAFF

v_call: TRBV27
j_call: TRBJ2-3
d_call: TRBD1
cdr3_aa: CASSPGTGGITQYF

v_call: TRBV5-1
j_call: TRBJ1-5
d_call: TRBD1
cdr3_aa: CASSPCPGQGNQPQHF

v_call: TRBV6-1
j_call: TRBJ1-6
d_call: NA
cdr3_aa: CASSEAGHSPLHF

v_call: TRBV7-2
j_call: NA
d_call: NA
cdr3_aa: CASSLGHLGPPYEQYF

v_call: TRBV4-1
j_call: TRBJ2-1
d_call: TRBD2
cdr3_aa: CASSQVASGVILNEQFF

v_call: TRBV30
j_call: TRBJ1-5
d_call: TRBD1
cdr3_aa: CAWIIPVWGQGGDSNQPQHF

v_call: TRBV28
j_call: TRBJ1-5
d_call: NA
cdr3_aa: CASSRVSNQPQHF

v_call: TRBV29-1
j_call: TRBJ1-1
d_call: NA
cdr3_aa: CSVGVMNTEAFF

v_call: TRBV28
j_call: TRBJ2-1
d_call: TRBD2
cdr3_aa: CASSLLAGGQGEQFF

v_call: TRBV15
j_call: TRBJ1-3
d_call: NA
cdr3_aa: CATSRDRGTGNTIYF

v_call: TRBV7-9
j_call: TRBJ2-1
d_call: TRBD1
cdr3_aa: CASSLARGTGVEQFF

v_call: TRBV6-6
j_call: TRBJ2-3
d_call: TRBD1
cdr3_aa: CASSLNRGKTQYF

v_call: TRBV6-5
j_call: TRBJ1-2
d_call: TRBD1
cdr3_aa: CASFSGQESYGYTF

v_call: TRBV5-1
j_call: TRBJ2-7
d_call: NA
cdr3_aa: CASRRGYEQYF

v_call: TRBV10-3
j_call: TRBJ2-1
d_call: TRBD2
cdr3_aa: CAISEATGGSYNEQFF

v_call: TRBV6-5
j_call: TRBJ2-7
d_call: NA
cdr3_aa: CASSRSPMSEQYF

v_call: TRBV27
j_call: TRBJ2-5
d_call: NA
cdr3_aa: CASSFLLSETQYF

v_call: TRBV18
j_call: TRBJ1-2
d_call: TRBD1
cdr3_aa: CASLGGTGPYGYTF

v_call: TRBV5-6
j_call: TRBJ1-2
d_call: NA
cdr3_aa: CASSFGGGPAPHYGYTF

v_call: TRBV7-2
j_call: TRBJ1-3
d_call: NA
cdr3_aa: CASSFLSRNGNTIYF

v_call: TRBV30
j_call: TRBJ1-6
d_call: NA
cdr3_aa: CAWTPGGVPNSPLHF

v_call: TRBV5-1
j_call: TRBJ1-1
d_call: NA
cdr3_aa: CASSLDGSTEAFF

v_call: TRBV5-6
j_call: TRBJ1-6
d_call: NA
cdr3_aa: CASSLFDRWNSPLHF

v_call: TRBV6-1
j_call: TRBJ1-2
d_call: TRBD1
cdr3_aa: CASSERDRGLFFLGYTF